This paragraph covers one T cell receptor beta chain sequence. Any gene name here is a mouse gene name. Read coverage stops 4 residues before the CDR3 terminus; the germline J gene supplies the remainder. Sequencing used cDNA as its template, made by extracting RNA and reverse transcribing it. Assay: immunoSEQ multiplex PCR; the TCRdb copy retains only in-frame clones and omits some. This sample has more than 250,000 clones, each found more than once. These data originate in a study of CD8+ T cells in alopecia areata. V lost 0 bases and J lost 3, with 8 bases in between. Germline loops: CDR1 GKSSPN, CDR2 SITVG. CDR3 length equals 13 residues. Cutaneous lymph nodes were pooled and cells sorted by CD4, CD8alpha, NKG2D, NKG2ACE and more.

Sequencing was carried out using CD4+ T cells sorted from a lymph node. The sequence derives from a C3H/HeJ mouse with alopecia areata. MHC haplotype of the strain: H2-k. The chain joins TRBV31 to TRBJ1-2, with a weak D call TRBD1 (6 bases). The CDR3 is CAWSLAGDSDYTF. The CDR3 bases that were read are TGTGCCTGGAGTCTCGCAGGGGACTCC.